The clone carrying this TCR beta chain is labeled as medium-sized. What it binds is unknown. The beta constant-region primer was an equimolar mix of two oligonucleotides covering TRBC1 and TRBC2. Four rounds of PCR amplified the ligated cDNA using nested alpha and beta constant-region primers plus SP2. MiXCR, run by TCRdb on the UMI-ligation and nested PCR reads, gives a single entry per CDR3 protein. Altogether 4,000 or so distinct CDR3 sequences are present, 4% to 6% being singletons, with the ten largest covering 20% to 30%. These data belong to a study of naive and memory T cell subsets. Broader study findings: The power law exponent of TCR abundance differed between naive and memory cells.

From the second PCR step, alpha and beta chains were amplified apart. This CDR3 spans 19 amino acids. V was pared by 0 bases and J by 0 bases, with 7 bases of the junction left unmatched. Germline V CDR1 and CDR2: MGHRA, YSYEKL. This clonotype was obtained from a human donor in good health. The material sequenced was effector memory CD8+ T cells from blood. Subset noted: effector memory, CD45RA- CD27-. The chain combines TRBV4-1 with TRBJ2-3; 12 bases match TRBD2. Here the CDR3 DNA reads TGCGCCAGCAGCCAAGACGAACTAGCGGGAGGAAGAAGCACAGATACGCAGTATTTT. As protein: CASSQDELAGGRSTDTQYF.